This T cell receptor beta chain stems from a study of siplizumab effects on memory and regulatory T cells. Notes on the study in general: Many proliferating CD4+ or CD8+ clones remained unclassified. Roughly 80-97% of them could not be assigned either a naive or a memory phenotype. Contribution to the alloresponse seemed major for naive T cells, which also seemed more diverse than memory cells.

In each sample, about 100,000 TCR templates were assayed. Profiling relied on immunoSEQ multiplex PCR, and the TCRdb table lists in-frame clones only, not all of them. Of some 100,000 clones detected, 94% appear once; the ten largest clones hold 0.55% to 0.65%. A note on this clone: Its antigen is unknown.

Germline V gives CDR1 LGHNA, CDR2 YNFKEQ. CDR3 size: 16 residues. The V end lost 0 bases, the J end lost 6 bases, and 17 bases lay between the germline ends. The sequence was collected from a human donor in good health. This rearrangement joins TRBV4-2 to TRBJ1-1; D is unresolved. What was sequenced was Tregs sorted from blood. As DNA, the CDR3 is TGTGCCAGCAGCCAAGATTTATTACGGAATGCGCCTGAAGCTTTCTTT. Its protein is CASSQDLLRNAPEAFF.